One and the same sample provided the 18 T cell receptor beta chains below, sequenced in a study of regulatory T cells. Primers: 52 TRBV forward and 13 TRBJ reverse. Sequenced by immunoSEQ multiplex PCR; TCRdb stores in-frame clones only, minus some. The sample has around 15,000 clones; about 92% are singletons. Sequences were obtained from CD8+ T cells sorted from blood. These receptors were collected from a person aged 18-30 years with CD3G deficiency.

The chain couples TRBV5-6 to TRBJ2-7, with D possibly TRBD1 on 5 matching bases. CDR1 SGHDT and CDR2 YYEEEE come from the germline V gene. This CDR3 spans 12 amino acids. Deletions cut 3 bases from V and 3 bases from J, with 7 bases between. In DNA form, the CDR3 reads TGTGCCAGCAGCTCCCAGGGCTACGAGCAGTACTTC. Translating it yields CASSSQGYEQYF.

V and J are TRBV5-1 and TRBJ2-1; maybe TRBD1 (6 bases). CDR3 length: 15 residues. With 4 bases removed from V and 7 bases from J, the gap between germline ends came to 18 bases. CDR1 and CDR2 from the germline V gene are SGHRS and YFSETQ. In nucleotides, the CDR3 is TGCGCCAGCAGCGTGAGCCAGACAGGCGTTAATGAGCAGTTCTTC. This codes for CASSVSQTGVNEQFF.

This chain links TRBV6-1 with TRBJ1-2, with D perhaps matching TRBD1 (5 bases). CDR3 length: 13 amino acids. V was cut by 6 bases and J by 6 bases, with 14 bases left in between. The germline V gene has CDR1 MNHNS and CDR2 SASEGT. The CDR3 is CASRDGTTHGYTF. The CDR3 DNA sequence: TGTGCCAGCAGGGACGGGACTACCCATGGCTACACCTTC.

The V call is TRBV29-1, the J call TRBJ1-5, with TRBD1 matching over 10 bases. Trimming took 7 bases from V and 12 from J; bases not matched to a gene: 6. The V gene's germline CDR1 is SQVTM and CDR2 ANQGSEA. This CDR3 region has 11 residues. CDR3 DNA sequence: TGCAGCGGCGTGACAGGGGGCGACCAGCATTTT. Its translation: CSGVTGGDQHF.

This clone was seen just once. The chain is built from TRBV5-1 and TRBJ1-1; D uncertain. V was shortened by 0 bases and J by 0 bases, with 9 bases between the two germline ends. Germline CDR1 reads SGHRS; CDR2 reads YFSETQ. This CDR3 has 15 residues. CDR3 sequence reads: CASSLVGLMNTEAFF. The CDR3, as DNA: TGCGCCAGCAGCTTGGTTGGGTTAATGAACACTGAAGCTTTCTTT.

The rearrangement uses TRBV9 and TRBJ1-1; no definite D call. This CDR3 region has 13 residues. V lost 3 bases to trimming and J lost 1 base, with 7 bases between them. In germline, CDR1 is SGDLS, CDR2 YYNGEE. The CDR3 here is CASSEDPNTEAFF. CDR3 in DNA: TGTGCCAGCAGCGAAGACCCGAACACTGAAGCTTTCTTT.

The V and J genes are TRBV7-2 and TRBJ2-2; D is possibly TRBD1 (6 bases). CDR1 SGHTA and CDR2 FQGNSA come from the germline V gene. V was cut by 5 bases and J by 4 bases, with 14 bases left in between. This CDR3 has 15 amino acids. DNA for the CDR3: TGTGCCAGCAGCCACCCGGACAGTCCCACCGGGGAGCTGTTTTTT. Its translation: CASSHPDSPTGELFF.

This chain uses TRBV10-3 with TRBJ2-5; D is possibly TRBD2 (6 bases). Germline V gives CDR1 ENHRY, CDR2 SYGVKD. V lost 2 bases and J lost 5, with 15 bases in between. This CDR3 has 15 residues. Here the CDR3 DNA reads TGTGCCATCAGTGAGAGAAGGGGCGCGGGGGAGACCCAGTACTTC. Residues: CAISERRGAGETQYF.

V usage is TRBV11-2 and J usage is TRBJ2-6; D is uncertain. This CDR3 contains 14 residues. CDR1 and CDR2 (germline): SGHAT, FQNNGV. V was shortened by 5 bases and J by 4 bases, with 9 bases between the two germline ends. CDR3 coding DNA: TGTGCCAGCAGCCAGACCTACGGGGCCAACGTCCTGACTTTC. Its protein product is CASSQTYGANVLTF. The full variable domain, its missing parts supplied by reference TRBV11-2 and TRBJ2-6, is EAGVAQSPRYKIIEKRQSVAFWCNPISGHATLYWYQQILGQGPKLLIQFQNNGVVDDSQLPKDRFSAERLKGVDSTLKIQPAKLEDSAVYLCASSQTYGANVLTFGAGSRLTVL.

The chain uses TRBV2 and TRBJ2-5, with 13 bases that match TRBD2. Germline-derived CDR1 and CDR2 are SNHLY and FYNNEI. Losses at the gene ends were 7 bases for V and 1 base for J; bases not matched to a gene: 3. The CDR3 is made up of 15 amino acids. CDR3 sequence: CASIRTSGSQETQYF. The CDR3 DNA follows: TGTGCCAGCATACGGACTAGCGGGAGCCAAGAGACCCAGTACTTC.

This chain uses TRBV4-3 with TRBJ1-1; tentative D call: TRBD1 (5 bases). CDR3 length: 16 residues. Germline assignment: CDR1 LGHNA and CDR2 YSLEER. Trimming stripped 0 bases from V and 1 base from J, with 12 bases between. In nucleotides, the CDR3 is TGCGCCAGCAGCCAAGATGGGTGGGACCAGAACACTGAAGCTTTCTTT. It is translated as CASSQDGWDQNTEAFF.

The chain joins TRBV19 to TRBJ1-2; tentatively, D is TRBD1 (6 bases). The CDR3 covers 15 residues. Trimming stripped 8 bases from V and 4 bases from J, with 20 bases between. Germline V gene lookup returns CDR1 LNHDA and CDR2 SQIVND (reference sequence). CDR3 sequence reads: CASSRYIQQGYGYTF. The CDR3 bases are TGTGCCAGTTCCCGCTATATCCAACAGGGCTATGGCTACACCTTC.

In this sample, this clone turned up once. The CDR3 sequence is CASSHGTGELFF. The CDR3 DNA reads TGTGCCAGCAGTCACGGCACCGGGGAGCTGTTTTTT. The rearrangement links TRBV6-5 to TRBJ2-2; no firm D call. The CDR3 spans 12 residues. V gave up 5 bases and J gave up 4 bases, with 5 bases separating them. Germline assignment: CDR1 MNHEY and CDR2 SVGAGI.

The chain joins TRBV19 to TRBJ2-7; 8 bases match TRBD2. V dropped 5 bases and J dropped 0; count of bases not matched to a gene: 6. CDR1 and CDR2 from the germline V gene are LNHDA and SQIVND (reference sequence). The CDR3 runs to 15 residues. Written as DNA, the CDR3 is TGTGCCAGTAGTGTTAGCGGGGTGAGCTCCTACGAGCAGTACTTC. Its translation: CASSVSGVSSYEQYF.

This chain uses TRBV10-1 with TRBJ2-7; the D gene is possibly TRBD2 (5 bases). Trimming stripped 2 bases from V and 5 bases from J, with 10 bases between. The germline gives CDR1 WNHNN, CDR2 SYGVQD (reference sequence). This CDR3 spans 13 amino acids. CDR3 nucleotides: TGCGCCAGCAGTGAGGTGGGAGAAGACGAGCAGTACTTC. This sequence encodes CASSEVGEDEQYF.

The gene calls are TRBV2 and TRBJ1-6, with a weak D call TRBD1 (5 bases). Germline values: CDR1 SNHLY, CDR2 FYNNEI. V was cut by 7 bases and J by 0 bases, with 10 bases left in between. This CDR3 is 15 amino acids long. CDR3 coding DNA: TGTGCCAGCATGGCAGGGAGCTCCTATAATTCACCCCTCCACTTT. Translation gives CASMAGSSYNSPLHF.

The chain recombines TRBV25-1 with TRBJ2-5, with 7 bases identical to TRBD2. The CDR3 is 15 residues long. Germline V gives CDR1 MGHDK, CDR2 SYGVNS. The V gene end was trimmed by 4 bases and the J gene end by 2 bases; junction bases not matched to a gene: 7. The CDR3 here is CASSAGLGEQETQYF. As DNA, the CDR3 is TGTGCCAGCAGTGCAGGACTAGGGGAGCAAGAGACCCAGTACTTC. The variable domain in full, with the rest retrieved from reference TRBV25-1 and TRBJ2-5, is EADIYQTPRYLVIGTGKKITLECSQTMGHDKMYWYQQDPGMELHLIHYSYGVNSTEKGDLSSESTVSRIRTEHFPLTLESARPSHTSQYLCASSAGLGEQETQYFGPGTRLLVL.

The V and J genes are TRBV10-2 and TRBJ2-1; 10 bases fit TRBD2. The CDR3 contains 16 residues. CDR1 and CDR2 (germline): WSHSY, SAAADI. J lost 5 bases, V lost 0 bases, and 4 bases had no gene match. CDR3 sequence (DNA): TGCGCCAGCAGTGAGTCTGGTAGCGGGGGGAACAATGAGCAGTTCTTC. As protein: CASSESGSGGNNEQFF.